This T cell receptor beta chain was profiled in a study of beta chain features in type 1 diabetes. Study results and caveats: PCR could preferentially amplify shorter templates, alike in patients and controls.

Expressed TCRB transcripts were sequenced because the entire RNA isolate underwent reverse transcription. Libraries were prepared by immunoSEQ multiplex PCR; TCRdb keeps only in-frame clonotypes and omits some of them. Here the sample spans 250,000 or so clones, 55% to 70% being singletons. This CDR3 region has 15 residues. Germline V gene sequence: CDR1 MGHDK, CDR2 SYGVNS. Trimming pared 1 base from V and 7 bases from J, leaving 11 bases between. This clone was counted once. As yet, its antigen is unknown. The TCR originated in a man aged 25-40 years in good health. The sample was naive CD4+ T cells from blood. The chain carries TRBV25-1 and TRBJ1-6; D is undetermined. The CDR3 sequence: CASSESNLINSPLHF. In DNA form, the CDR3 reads TGTGCCAGCAGTGAATCGAATCTGATAAATTCACCCCTCCACTTT.